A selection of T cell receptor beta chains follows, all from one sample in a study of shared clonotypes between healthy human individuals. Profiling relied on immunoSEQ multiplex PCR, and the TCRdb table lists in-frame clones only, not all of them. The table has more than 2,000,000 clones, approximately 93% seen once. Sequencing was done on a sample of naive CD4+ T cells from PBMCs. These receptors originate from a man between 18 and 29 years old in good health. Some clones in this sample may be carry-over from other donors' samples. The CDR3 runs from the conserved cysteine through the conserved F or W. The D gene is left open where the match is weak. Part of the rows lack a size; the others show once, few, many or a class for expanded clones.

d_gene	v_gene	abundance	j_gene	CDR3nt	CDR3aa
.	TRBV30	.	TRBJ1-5	TGTGCCTGGGGGAGGCAGGGGTTGAGCAATCAGCCCCAGCATTTT	CAWGRQGLSNQPQHF
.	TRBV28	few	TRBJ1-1	TGTGCCAGCAAGGACACTGAAGCTTTCTTT	CASKDTEAFF
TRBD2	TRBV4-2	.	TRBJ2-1	TGTGCCAGCAGCCCCCACCCGGCTAGCGGGAGGCCGTGGACGAGCTCCTACAATGAGCAGTTCTTC	CASSPHPASGRPWTSSYNEQFF
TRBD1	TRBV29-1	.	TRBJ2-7	TGCAGCGTTGGGGGACAGGGGGTCTACGAGCAGTACTTC	CSVGGQGVYEQYF
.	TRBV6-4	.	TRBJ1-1	TGTGCCAGCAGGGCATTCATGAACACTGAAGCTTTCTTT	CASRAFMNTEAFF
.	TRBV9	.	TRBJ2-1	TGTGCCAGCAGCGTAGGGGGTTTATACAATGAGCAGTTCTTC	CASSVGGLYNEQFF
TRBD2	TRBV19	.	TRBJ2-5	TGTGCCAGTAGCTCTAGCGGGAGGGGTGGCGAGACCCAGTACTTC	CASSSSGRGGETQYF
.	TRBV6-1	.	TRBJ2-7	TGTGCCAGCAGTGAAGGGGGTGGGACCTACGAGCAGTACTTC	CASSEGGGTYEQYF
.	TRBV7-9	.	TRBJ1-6	TGTGCCAGCTCCATGAGGAATTCACCCCTCCACTTT	CASSMRNSPLHF
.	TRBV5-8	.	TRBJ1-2	TGTGCCAGCAGCTTGGCCTTTAACAATGGCTACACCTTC	CASSLAFNNGYTF
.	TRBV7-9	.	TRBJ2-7	TGTGCCAGCAGCCGACGACAGGACCTCTCCTACGAGCAGTACTTC	CASSRRQDLSYEQYF
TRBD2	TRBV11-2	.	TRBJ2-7	TGTGCCAGCAGCCGACTAGCGGGAGGTACCTACGAGCAGTACTTC	CASSRLAGGTYEQYF
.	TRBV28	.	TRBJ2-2	TGTGCCAGCAGGGAAGCGAACACCGGGGAGCTGTTTTTT	CASREANTGELFF
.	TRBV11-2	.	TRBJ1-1	TGTGCCAGCAGCTTAGGTGTAACAGGGACCGTGGCTTTCTTT	CASSLGVTGTVAFF
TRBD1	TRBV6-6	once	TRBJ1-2	TGTGCCAGCAGTCTATTGACAGGGGGCGCTTCTGGCTACACCTTC	CASSLLTGGASGYTF
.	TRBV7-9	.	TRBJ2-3	TGTGCCAGCAGTGTCTTAGATACGCAGTATTTT	CASSVLDTQYF
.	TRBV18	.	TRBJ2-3	TGTGCCAGCTCACCTGGGACGGCCCGCACAGATACGCAGTATTTT	CASSPGTARTDTQYF
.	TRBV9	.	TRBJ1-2	TGTGCCAGCAGCGCCCAGGGACATCGGCTCTATGGCTACACCTTC	CASSAQGHRLYGYTF
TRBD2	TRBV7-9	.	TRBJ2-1	TGTGCCAGCAGCTTAGATCTAGCGGGCGGGGTAAAGTTCTTC	CASSLDLAGGVKFF
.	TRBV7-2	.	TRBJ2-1	TGTGCCAGCAGCTTAGGTAATGAGCAGTTCTTC	CASSLGNEQFF
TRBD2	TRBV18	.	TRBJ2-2	TGTGCCAGCTCACCATCTTATAGCGGGAGAGGGACCGGGGAGCTGTTTTTT	CASSPSYSGRGTGELFF
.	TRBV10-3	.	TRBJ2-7	TGTGCCATCAGTGAGCCGAGCCGGGGGTTGGGTGGCGAGCAGTACTTC	CAISEPSRGLGGEQYF
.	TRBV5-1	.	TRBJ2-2	TGCGCCAGCAGCTTGGTTGTTAGCGGGAACACCGGGGAGCTGTTTTTT	CASSLVVSGNTGELFF
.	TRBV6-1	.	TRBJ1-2	TGTGCCAGCAGTGGAGTCTTGGGGCGCCCGGGTGGCTACACCTTC	CASSGVLGRPGGYTF
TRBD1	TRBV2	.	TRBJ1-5	TGTGCCAGCAGTGGCAGGGGGGATCAGCCCCAGCATTTT	CASSGRGDQPQHF
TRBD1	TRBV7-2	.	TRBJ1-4	TGTGCCAGCAGCAACGACAGGGGGCGTGAAAAACTGTTTTTT	CASSNDRGREKLFF
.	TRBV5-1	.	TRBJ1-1	TGCGCCAGCAGCCCCGGGGGGGGCAGTGGGTTGAACACTGAAGCTTTCTTT	CASSPGGGSGLNTEAFF
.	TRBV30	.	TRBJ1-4	TGTGCCTGGAGACAGGCGGGGACTAATGAAAAACTGTTTTTT	CAWRQAGTNEKLFF